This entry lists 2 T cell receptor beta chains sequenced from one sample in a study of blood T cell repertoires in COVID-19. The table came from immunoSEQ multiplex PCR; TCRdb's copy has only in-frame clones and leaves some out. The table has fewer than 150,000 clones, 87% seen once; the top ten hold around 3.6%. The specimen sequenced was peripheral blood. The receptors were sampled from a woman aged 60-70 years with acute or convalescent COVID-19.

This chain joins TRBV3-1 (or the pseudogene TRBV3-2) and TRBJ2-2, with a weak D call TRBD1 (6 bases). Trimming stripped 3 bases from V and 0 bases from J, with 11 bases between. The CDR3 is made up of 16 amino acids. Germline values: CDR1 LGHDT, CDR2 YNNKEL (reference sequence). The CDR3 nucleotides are TGTGCCAGCAGCCAGCTGGGGACACCGAACACCGGGGAGCTGTTTTTT. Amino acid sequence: CASSQLGTPNTGELFF.

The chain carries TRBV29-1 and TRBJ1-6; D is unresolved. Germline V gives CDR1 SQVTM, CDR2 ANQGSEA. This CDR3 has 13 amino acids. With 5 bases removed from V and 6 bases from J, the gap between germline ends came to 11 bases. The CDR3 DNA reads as TGCAGCGTTTCGGCCGGGAGTAATTCACCCCTCCACTTT. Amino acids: CSVSAGSNSPLHF.